These 3 T cell receptor beta chains were all obtained from the same sample, sequenced in a study of cytomegalovirus exposure and HLA in healthy donors. PCR used 60 Vbeta primers and 13 Jbeta primers. Assay used: immunoSEQ multiplex PCR; TCRdb lists only in-frame clones, some missing. The sample has some 160,000 clones, around four fifths seen once. The sequenced sample was PBMCs. Receptors were obtained from a woman younger than 35 in good health and CMV-seronegative.

The chain employs TRBV7-6 and TRBJ2-2; D not resolved. The CDR3 runs 16 residues. The ends were cut back, 5 bases at V and 5 bases at J, with 18 bases in the middle. Looked up from germline, CDR1 is SGHVS and CDR2 is FNYEAQ. In nucleotides, the CDR3 is TGTGCCAGCAGCCTAGAGGTTAACGGAGTTACCGGGGAGCTGTTTTTT. It yields the protein CASSLEVNGVTGELFF.

The chain carries TRBV5-1 and TRBJ2-7, with 13 nucleotides matching TRBD2. The CDR3 is 16 residues long. The V segment lost 1 base and the J segment 3 bases; nucleotides outside the gene matches: 4. Germline-derived CDR1 and CDR2 are SGHRS and YFSETQ. The CDR3 spells CASSLTTSGGYYEQYF. The CDR3 region has the DNA TGCGCCAGCAGCTTGACGACTAGCGGGGGGTACTACGAGCAGTACTTC. Combining the CDR3 with reference TRBV5-1 and TRBJ2-7 gives the whole variable domain KAGVTQTPRYLIKTRGQQVTLSCSPISGHRSVSWYQQTPGQGLQFLFEYFSETQRNKGNFPGRFSGRQFSNSRSEMNVSTLELGDSALYLCASSLTTSGGYYEQYFGPGTRLTVT.

The chain links TRBV11-2 to TRBJ1-4; TRBD1 aligns across 7 bases. There are 14 residues in the CDR3. The germline V gene encodes CDR1 SGHAT and CDR2 FQNNGV. The J segment lost 12 bases and the V segment lost 6 bases, leaving 13 bases of the junction unmatched. The CDR3 loop reads CASSSSYDREELFF. DNA of the CDR3: TGTGCCAGCAGTTCTTCCTACGACAGGGAGGAACTGTTTTTT.